Ten or more counts support the clone carrying this T cell receptor beta chain. Genomic DNA, the template, was used for profiling of the TCR beta VDJ and CDR3. TCRdb re-derived calls from the reads in MiXCR, one entry per CDR3 protein. Among over 150,000 distinct CDR3 sequences listed, around 50% were seen once. The patients chosen for sequencing had shown expansion of CD8+CD57+ cells (detected by flow cytometry). This sample is drawn from a study of CD8+CD57+ T cells in acquired aplastic anemia. Trimming cost V 0 bases and J 4 bases, with 11 bases left between them. The length of the CDR3 is 16 residues. CDR1 and CDR2 (germline): SGHRS, YFSETQ.

The receptor comes from a human donor with aplastic anemia. Specimen: sorted CD4+, CD8+, or CD8+CD57+ T cells (not recorded which) from PBMCs. This chain links TRBV5-1 with TRBJ2-6, with no clear D. CDR3 in amino acids: CASSLALGSGANVLTF. The CDR3 region has the DNA TGCGCCAGCAGCTTGGCCCTCGGTTCAGGGGCCAACGTCCTGACTTTC.